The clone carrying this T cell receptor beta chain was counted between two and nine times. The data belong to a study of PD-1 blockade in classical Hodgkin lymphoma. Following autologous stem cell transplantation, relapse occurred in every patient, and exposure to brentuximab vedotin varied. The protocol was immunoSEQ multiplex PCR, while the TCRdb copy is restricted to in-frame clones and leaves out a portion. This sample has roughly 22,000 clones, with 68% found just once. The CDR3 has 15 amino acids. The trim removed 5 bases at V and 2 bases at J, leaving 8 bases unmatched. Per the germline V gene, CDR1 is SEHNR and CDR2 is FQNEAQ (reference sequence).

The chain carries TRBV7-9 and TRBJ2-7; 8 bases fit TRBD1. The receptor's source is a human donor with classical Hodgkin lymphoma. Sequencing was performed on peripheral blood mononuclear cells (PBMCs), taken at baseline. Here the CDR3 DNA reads TGTGCCAGCAGCCCCCGAGACAGGGGAACCTACGAGCAGTACTTC. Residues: CASSPRDRGTYEQYF.